A single sample gave rise to the 27 T cell receptor beta chains below, sequenced in a study of tumor-infiltrating lymphocytes in primary liver carcinoma. The researchers produced TCR beta cDNA from around 0.5 ug total RNA with a constant-region primer. Slightly modified ARM-PCR served as the procedure for the TCR beta libraries. These libraries came from three rounds of nested multiplex PCR. TRBV1-TRBV30 forward primers paired with a C-beta reverse primer drove the first two PCR rounds, roughly 9 cycles each. TCRdb redid the calling of the multiplex PCR reads with MiXCR, one entry per CDR3 protein. The table shows some 55,000 distinct CDR3 sequences, with roughly 77% occurring only once. Unsorted bulk tissue (roughly 19-31 mg) underwent RNA and DNA co-extraction. The sequencing sample was made of liver tumor tissue from sampling region 2. Regarding subset: tumor region T2, inferior pole. The receptors come from a man aged 40-49 years with primary liver carcinoma and hepatitis B virus infection.

With respect to this clonotype: A junction end diverges from the germline sequence, so it may reflect a read error. V and J are TRBV12-5 and TRBJ2-2; D is possibly TRBD2 (5 bases). The CDR3 length is 13 residues. Germline V gene data show CDR1 as LGHNT and CDR2 as FRNRAP. The CDR3 spells CASGYPESGDLFF. The CDR3 region has the DNA TGTGCTAGTGGTTACCCCGAGTCCGGGGATCTGTTCTTT.

The chain combines TRBV6-1 with TRBJ1-1; 9 bases map to TRBD1. The germline V gene encodes CDR1 MNHNS and CDR2 SASEGT. This CDR3 is 14 amino acids long. CDR3 loop: CTSSALPGQGWAFF. The DNA of the CDR3 is TGTACTAGCAGTGCACTCCCGGGACAGGGATGGGCTTTCTTT.

Concerning this clonotype itself: An end of the junction differs from the germline gene, which may be a read error. The CDR3 sequence is CASSVVRLDREQYF. CDR3 DNA: TGTGCCAGCAGCGTAGTGAGACTAGATAGGGAGCAGTATTTC. The V and J genes are TRBV7-2 and TRBJ2-7; maybe TRBD2 (6 bases). CDR1 and CDR2 (germline): SGHTA, FQGNSA. The length of the CDR3 is 14 residues.

The rearrangement joins TRBV6-2 or TRBV6-3 to TRBJ2-1; possibly TRBD2 for D (5 bases). Germline V gives CDR1 MNHEY, CDR2 SVGEGT. This CDR3 comprises 15 residues. V gave up 4 bases and J gave up 9 bases, with 19 bases separating them. DNA for the CDR3: TGTGCCAGCAGTTTTAGCGTGAGTGATTTGTCTGAGCAGTTCTTC. Residues: CASSFSVSDLSEQFF.

This clonotype has ten or more counts. This chain uses TRBV6-1 with TRBJ1-1, with 7 bases matching TRBD1. Germline V gives CDR1 MNHNS, CDR2 SASEGT. The ends lost 4 bases at V and 5 bases at J; junction bases unmatched: 7. The CDR3 spans 14 residues. This CDR3 is CASSGLRGLTEAFF. CDR3 coding DNA: TGTGCCAGCAGTGGATTAAGGGGGCTTACTGAAGCTTTCTTT.

The table lists this clonotype with many counts. The J gene is TRBJ2-7, the V gene TRBV28; TRBD2 agrees at 7 bases. After removal of 6 bases from V and 2 bases from J, the junction contained 7 bases not matched to a gene. CDR3 length: 14 residues. Germline CDR1 and CDR2: MDHEN and SYDVKM. Here the CDR3 DNA reads TGTGCCAGCAGCCGTTTAGCGGGTACCTACGAGCAGTACTTC. Its protein product is CASSRLAGTYEQYF.

Remarks on this clonotype: An end of the junction differs from the germline gene, which may be a read error. The J gene is TRBJ2-7, the V gene TRBV11-2; D not resolved. The length of the CDR3 is 15 residues. Germline CDR1 and CDR2: SGHAT and FQNNGV. This chain's CDR3 is CANSLGKRLTYEQYF. CDR3 nucleotide sequence: TGTGCCAACAGCTTAGGCAAGAGGCTTACCTACGAGCAGTACTTC. The variable domain in full, completed from reference TRBV11-2 and TRBJ2-7, reads EAGVAQSPRYKIIEKRQSVAFWCNPISGHATLYWYQQILGQGPKLLIQFQNNGVVDDSQLPKDRFSAERLKGVDSTLKIQPAKLEDSAVYLCANSLGKRLTYEQYFGPGTRLTVT.

Sample share makes this clonotype medium-sized (0.01 to 0.1%). V is TRBV13 and J is TRBJ2-2; D unclear. With 3 bases removed from V and 0 bases from J, the gap between germline ends came to 8 bases. In germline, CDR1 is PRHDT, CDR2 FYEKMQ (reference sequence). The CDR3 has 15 residues. The CDR3 reads CASSFVSANTGELFF. The CDR3 region has the DNA TGTGCCAGCAGCTTCGTCAGTGCGAACACCGGGGAGCTGTTTTTT.

A word on this clonotype: A read error may produce the germline difference seen at one junction end. V gene TRBV7-9 combines with J gene TRBJ2-2; the match to TRBD1 covers 7 bases. The CDR3 is made up of 14 amino acids. Per germline, CDR1 SEHNR and CDR2 FQNEAQ (reference sequence). The CDR3 nucleotides read TGTGCCAGCAGCTTAGAAGTGAACACAGGGGAGCTGATGTTT. It codes for CASSLEVNTGELMF.

Regarding this clonotype: This may come from a read error, since a much larger clone is one base off. V and J are TRBV30 and TRBJ1-5; 8 nucleotides match TRBD1. The germline V gene encodes CDR1 GTSNPN and CDR2 SVGIG (reference sequence). This CDR3 spans 15 amino acids. The CDR3 DNA reads as TGTGCCTGGGACCCCGGACAGGGCGCGGGTCAGCCCCGGCATTTT. Protein sequence: CAWDPGQGAGQPRHF.

Notes on this clonotype: Mismatch with germline at one junction end may stem from a read error. V usage is TRBV6-5 and J usage is TRBJ2-3, with D perhaps matching TRBD2 (5 bases). This CDR3 is 14 amino acids long. From germline, CDR1 is MNHEY and CDR2 SVGAGI. CDR3 amino acids: CVSGWVGRTDTQYF. In nucleotides, the CDR3 is TGTGTCAGCGGTTGGGTCGGACGCACAGATACGCAGTATTTT.

The chain employs TRBV12-3 or TRBV12-4 and TRBJ1-1; D gene ambiguous. The CDR3 is 13 residues long. Trimming took off 7 bases at V and 9 bases at J, with 18 bases between the two ends. CDR3 coding DNA: TGTGCCAGCAATTTCCCCACCACCCGGCAAGCTTTCTTT. Its translation is CASNFPTTRQAFF.

The V and J genes are TRBV6-1 and TRBJ2-3, with 8 bases lining up with TRBD2. The CDR3 is 18 amino acids. V lost 3 bases, J lost 8 bases, and 19 bases stayed unmatched. The germline CDR1 and CDR2 sequences are MNHNS and SASEGT. The DNA for the CDR3 is TGTGCCAGCAGTGAGCCAGCTAGCGGGCCGTATAGCATAGGTACGCAGTATTTT. Protein: CASSEPASGPYSIGTQYF.

This clonotype was recorded at least ten times. The V and J genes are TRBV6-1 and TRBJ2-3; perhaps TRBD2 as D (6 bases). The germline CDR1 and CDR2 sequences are MNHNS and SASEGT. This CDR3 spans 14 amino acids. Trimming removed 4 bases from V and 0 bases from J, with 8 bases in between. CDR3 in amino acids: CASSAGASTDTQYF. In DNA, the CDR3 is TGTGCCAGCAGTGCGGGAGCTAGCACAGATACGCAGTATTTT.

The chain couples TRBV4-1 to TRBJ1-2; D remains ambiguous. Germline CDR1 MGHRA, CDR2 YSYEKL. This CDR3 is 13 amino acids long. Trimming cost V 1 base and J 9 bases, with 12 bases left between them. CDR3 sequence: CASSQATEYSYTF. The CDR3 nucleotides read TGCGCCAGCAGCCAAGCCACAGAATATAGCTACACCTTC.

Notes on this clonotype: One junction end disagrees with the germline gene, perhaps due to a read error. V and J are TRBV28 and TRBJ2-3, with D uncertain. CDR1 and CDR2 (germline): MDHEN, SYDVKM. The CDR3 has 13 amino acids. CDR3 sequence reads: CANSFEAVDTQYF. Written as DNA, the CDR3 is TGTGCCAACAGTTTTGAGGCGGTGGATACGCAGTATTTT.

On this clonotype: This CDR3 is missing its conserved last phenylalanine or tryptophan, likely due to a read error. V is TRBV11-2 and J is TRBJ2-1; D gene unclear. Germline CDR1 reads SGHAT; CDR2 reads FQNNGV. The CDR3 has 13 residues. V lost 0 bases to trimming and J lost 13 bases, with 13 bases between them. Written as DNA, the CDR3 is TGTGCCAGCAGCTTAGATTTTCTGGAGACACAGTTCCTC. It specifies CASSLDFLETQFL.

The chain uses TRBV11-2 and TRBJ2-7; 9 positions match TRBD1. CDR1 SGHAT and CDR2 FQNNGV come from the germline V gene. The trim removed 6 bases at V and 4 bases at J, leaving 10 bases unmatched. The CDR3 is 15 amino acids. Here the CDR3 reads CASSPTGGRRYEQYF. CDR3 DNA: TGTGCCAGCAGTCCCACAGGGGGCCGGAGGTACGAGCAGTACTTC.

Concerning this clonotype itself: One end of the junction fails to match germline, which may point to a read error. The rearrangement joins TRBV5-1 to TRBJ2-3; 8 nucleotides align to TRBD2. CDR1 SGHRS and CDR2 YFSETQ come from the germline V gene. This CDR3 contains 16 residues. DNA for the CDR3: TGCGCCAGCAGCTTGAATCTTAGCGGGAATGGAGATATGCAGTATTTC. Amino acids: CASSLNLSGNGDMQYF.

As for this clonotype: One end of the junction is discordant with germline, which a read error may explain. The rearrangement links TRBV4-1 to TRBJ1-3, with a possible D match to TRBD1 (5 bases). The CDR3 spans 19 residues. From germline, CDR1 is MGHRA and CDR2 YSYEKL. The CDR3, as DNA: TGCGCCAGCAGCCAGGCCGTAAGGGGAACGCTAGGGTCTGGAGACACCATATATTTT. Its protein product is CASSQAVRGTLGSGDTIYF.

A remark on this clonotype: One end of the junction fails to match germline, which may point to a read error. The chain is built from TRBV12-3 or TRBV12-4 and TRBJ2-7, with D tentatively TRBD1 or TRBD2 (5 bases each). The CDR3 is 14 residues long. The CDR3 loop is CASSLGTGSHEQYF. CDR3 nucleotide sequence: TGTGCCAGCAGTTTGGGGACGGGCTCCCACGAGCAGTACTTC.

Note on this clonotype: A much larger clone sits a single nucleotide away, making a read error possible. The gene calls are TRBV28 and TRBJ2-2, with TRBD2 matching 8 bases. The CDR3 is 16 residues long. Germline V lookup: CDR1 MDHEN, CDR2 SYDVKM. The J segment lost 7 bases and the V segment lost 3 bases, leaving 10 bases of the junction unmatched. CDR3 bases: TGTGCCAGCAGTTTGACAGCGGGAGTATTCAGCGGGGAGCTGTTTTTT. It specifies CASSLTAGVFSGELFF.

In its sample, this clonotype was seen once. An end of the junction differs from the germline gene, which may be a read error. The V gene is TRBV15, the J gene TRBJ2-3, with 8 nucleotides matching TRBD2. This CDR3 is built from 16 residues. Germline values: CDR1 LNHNV, CDR2 YYDKDF (reference sequence). The CDR3 here is CAISIPGGRIHDTQYF. Written as DNA, the CDR3 is TGTGCCATCAGCATACCGGGAGGGCGTATACACGATACGCAGTATTTT.

Details on this clonotype: One junction end disagrees with the germline gene, perhaps due to a read error. The chain is built from TRBV6-5 and TRBJ2-5, with 7 bases that match TRBD2. CDR1 is MNHEY and CDR2 is SVGAGI in the germline V gene. The CDR3 has 15 residues. CDR3 sequence: CANSYGGSSSEAQYF. Written as DNA, the CDR3 is TGTGCCAACAGTTACGGGGGGAGTTCCTCAGAGGCCCAGTACTTC.

A note on this clonotype: A much larger clone differs by one base, so this may be a read error. The chain employs TRBV28 and TRBJ2-3, with D possibly TRBD1 on 7 matching bases. The V end was cut by 6 bases, the J end by 7 bases, with 23 bases between. There are 16 residues in the CDR3. From germline, CDR1 is MDHEN and CDR2 SYDVKM. CDR3 loop: CASRHQGGRDQNTQYF. CDR3 nucleotide sequence: TGTGCCAGCAGGCATCAGGGGGGACGAGACCAGAATACGCAGTATTTT.

As to this clonotype: One end of the junction is discordant with germline, which a read error may explain. The gene calls are TRBV6-5 and TRBJ1-5; TRBD1 aligns across 10 bases. The CDR3 runs to 14 residues. Looked up from germline, CDR1 is MNHEY and CDR2 is SVGAGI. The CDR3 DNA reads TGTGCCATCAGTAGGACAGGGGGAGCTCAGCCCCAGCATTTT. It specifies CAISRTGGAQPQHF.

About this clonotype itself: This may arise from a read error, as a much more abundant clone is one base away. The chain has TRBV21-1 and TRBJ2-3; TRBD2 was called by the table and not checked on the DNA. TRBV21-1 is termed a pseudogene. This CDR3 spans 16 amino acids. The CDR3 sequence is CASVPEVASGRGTQYF. DNA of the CDR3: TGTGCCAGCGTCCCGGAGGTGGCTAGCGGGAGAGGTACGCAGTATTTT.